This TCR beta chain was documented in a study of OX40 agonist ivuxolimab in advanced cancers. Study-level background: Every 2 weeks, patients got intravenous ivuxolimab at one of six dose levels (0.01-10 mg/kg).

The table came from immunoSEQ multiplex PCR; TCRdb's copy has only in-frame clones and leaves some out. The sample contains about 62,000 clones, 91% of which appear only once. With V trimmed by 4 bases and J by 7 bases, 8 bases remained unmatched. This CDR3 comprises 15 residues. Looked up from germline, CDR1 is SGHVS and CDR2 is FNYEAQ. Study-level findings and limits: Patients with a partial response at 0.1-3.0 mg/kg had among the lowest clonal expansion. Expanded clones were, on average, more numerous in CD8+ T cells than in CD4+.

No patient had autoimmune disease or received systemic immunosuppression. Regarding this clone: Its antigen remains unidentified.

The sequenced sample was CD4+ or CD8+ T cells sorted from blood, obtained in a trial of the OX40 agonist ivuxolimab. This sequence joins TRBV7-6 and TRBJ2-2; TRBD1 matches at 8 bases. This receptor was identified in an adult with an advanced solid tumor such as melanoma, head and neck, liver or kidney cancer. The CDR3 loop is CASSSPGGGHGELFF. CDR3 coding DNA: TGTGCCAGCAGCTCGCCAGGGGGCGGCCACGGGGAGCTGTTTTTT. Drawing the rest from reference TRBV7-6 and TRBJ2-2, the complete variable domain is GAGVSQSPRYKVTKRGQDVALRCDPISGHVSLYWYRQALGQGPEFLTYFNYEAQQDKSGLPNDRFSAERPEGSISTLTIQRTEQRDSAMYRCASSSPGGGHGELFFGEGSRLTVL.